One and the same sample provided the 17 T cell receptor beta chains below, sequenced in a study of response to subunit inactivated influenza vaccine. Each CDR3 protein gets one entry after TCRdb re-called the RT-PCR reads with MiXCR. This table has about 240,000 distinct CDR3 sequences, 12% appearing once. The input for sequencing was non-naive T cells sorted from PBMCs, taken less than 15 days before vaccination. These receptors were collected from a man aged 45-65 years who received an inactivated influenza vaccine.

The V and J genes are TRBV19 and TRBJ2-7; maybe TRBD1 (7 bases). The V gene's germline CDR1 is LNHDA and CDR2 SQIVND (reference sequence). V lost 5 bases and J lost 4, with 18 bases in between. The CDR3 totals 15 residues. CDR3 amino acids: CASSFSHRGGYEQYF. CDR3 bases: TGTGCCAGTAGTTTCTCCCACAGGGGAGGATACGAGCAGTACTTC.

This clonotype occurred a few times. V usage is TRBV21-1 and J usage is TRBJ2-7; the table's D gene call, TRBD1, was not cross checked with the DNA. TRBV21-1 is shown as a pseudogene. This CDR3 is built from 16 residues. The CDR3 DNA reads TGTGCCAGCAGCAGTTCCTGTACCGGGAAAACTTACGAGCAGTACTTC. Protein: CASSSSCTGKTYEQYF.

This clonotype has just a few counts. The rearrangement joins TRBV28 to TRBJ2-7; tentatively, D is TRBD1 (6 bases). This CDR3 has 14 residues. The germline CDR1 and CDR2 sequences are MDHEN and SYDVKM. Trimming left V 8 bases short and J 3 bases short, with 17 bases between. The CDR3 sequence is CASALPGRGYEQYF. In DNA, the CDR3 is TGTGCCAGCGCCCTCCCAGGCAGGGGCTACGAGCAGTACTTC.

This clonotype was seen ten or more times. The J gene is TRBJ1-3, the V gene TRBV12-3 or TRBV12-4, with D possibly TRBD1 on 6 matching bases. V dropped 5 bases and J dropped 3 bases, with 23 bases sitting between them. This CDR3 has 18 amino acids. The CDR3 DNA reads as TGTGCCAGCAGTACAAGGCGAGGAAGGGGGAAGATTGGAAACACCATATATTTT. As protein: CASSTRRGRGKIGNTIYF.

This clonotype was recorded at least ten times. This chain uses TRBV4-3 with TRBJ1-3; weak D call: TRBD1 (5 bases). V lost 0 bases, J lost 2 bases, and 11 bases lay in between. The V gene's germline CDR1 is LGHNA and CDR2 YSLEER. This CDR3 is 16 amino acids long. The CDR3 nucleotides read TGCGCCAGCAGCCAAGACGACAGACTAACTGGAAACACCATATATTTT. This sequence encodes CASSQDDRLTGNTIYF.

This clonotype appeared a few times. The J gene is TRBJ2-7, the V gene TRBV7-2; 11 nucleotides match TRBD2. Per germline, CDR1 SGHTA and CDR2 FQGNSA. The CDR3 runs to 15 residues. Trimming removed 5 bases from V and 2 bases from J; junction bases left unmatched: 5. CDR3 region: CASSITSGSTYEQYF. For the CDR3, the DNA is TGTGCCAGCAGCATCACTAGCGGGAGTACCTACGAGCAGTACTTC.

The rearrangement uses TRBV6-2 or TRBV6-3 and TRBJ2-3; tentative D call: TRBD1 (7 bases). This CDR3 spans 16 amino acids. Germline V gene data show CDR1 as MNHEY and CDR2 as SVGEGT. The V end lost 3 bases, the J end lost 2 bases, and 15 bases lay between the germline ends. CDR3: CASSYSDRDFTDTQYF. For the CDR3, the DNA is TGTGCCAGCAGTTATTCAGACAGGGACTTCACAGATACGCAGTATTTT.

The CDR3 bases are TGTGCCAGACGTCGCCGAGGACAGGGGGCGCGTAGAGAGGCCTACGAGCAGTACTTC. Protein: CARRRRGQGARREAYEQYF. V gene TRBV6-2 or TRBV6-3 combines with J gene TRBJ2-7; 11 nucleotides align to TRBD1. The germline V gene encodes CDR1 MNHEY and CDR2 SVGEGT. The CDR3 has 19 amino acids. Trimming cost V 9 bases and J 2 bases; bases outside gene matches: 21.

This CDR3 reads CASSLTGGWEETQYF. The CDR3 DNA sequence: TGTGCCAGCAGCCTTACAGGGGGTTGGGAAGAGACCCAGTACTTC. This chain links TRBV9 with TRBJ2-5, with 8 positions matching TRBD1. This CDR3 is 15 amino acids long. CDR1 is SGDLS and CDR2 is YYNGEE in the germline V gene. J was trimmed by 3 bases and V by 4 bases; bases with no gene match: 8.

This clonotype has ten or more counts. J is TRBJ1-2 and V is TRBV11-2; 7 bases map to TRBD1. Germline CDR1 reads SGHAT; CDR2 reads FQNNGV. The CDR3 totals 13 residues. Germline trimming cut 5 bases from V and 5 bases from J; bases unmatched to any gene: 5. DNA of the CDR3: TGTGCCAGCAGCGCCAAGGGGGCGTATGGCTACACCTTC. Its translation is CASSAKGAYGYTF.

The CDR3: CASSMGQGAQAFF. The CDR3 nucleotides are TGTGCCAGCTCAATGGGACAGGGGGCACAAGCTTTCTTT. The chain is built from TRBV18 and TRBJ1-1, with TRBD1 identical over 12 bases. This CDR3 region has 13 residues. V dropped 5 bases and J dropped 9; count of bases not matched to a gene: 4. CDR1 is KGHSH and CDR2 is LQKENI in the germline V gene.

This clonotype showed up just a few times. J is TRBJ1-2 and V is TRBV5-5; D is undetermined. CDR3 size: 15 residues. The V end lost 1 base, the J end lost 3 bases, and 13 bases lay between the germline ends. Germline CDR1 SGHKS, CDR2 YYEKEE (reference sequence). CDR3 bases: TGTGCCAGCAGCTTGTCCCTGGGTATTCACTATGGCTACACCTTC. Translated: CASSLSLGIHYGYTF.

This clonotype was picked up a small number of times. The CDR3 DNA reads TGTGCCAGCCGCCCCTTGGGCAGGCCACAAGAGACCCAGTACTTC. Its protein is CASRPLGRPQETQYF. The rearrangement links TRBV28 to TRBJ2-5; no clear D. The CDR3 totals 15 residues. Germline lookup yields CDR1 MDHEN and CDR2 SYDVKM. V lost 8 bases, J lost 2 bases, and 18 bases lay in between.

The chain recombines TRBV10-3 with TRBJ2-5; the D gene is possibly TRBD2 (5 bases). Germline V gene sequence: CDR1 ENHRY, CDR2 SYGVKD. The CDR3 consists of 13 residues. V shed 3 bases and J shed 5 bases, with 10 bases lying between them. The CDR3 spells CAISDPGGETQYF. In DNA form, the CDR3 reads TGTGCCATCAGTGACCCCGGCGGGGAGACCCAGTACTTC.

This clonotype was counted at least ten times. V gene TRBV5-1 combines with J gene TRBJ1-5, with TRBD1 matching 8 bases. The CDR3 covers 15 residues. Germline V gene sequence: CDR1 SGHRS, CDR2 YFSETQ. Trimming at V came to 4 bases and at J to 7 bases, leaving 10 bases not matched to a gene. This chain's CDR3 is CASSAGTGSEQPQHF. CDR3 in DNA: TGCGCCAGCAGCGCCGGGACAGGTTCAGAACAGCCCCAGCATTTT.

This clonotype was detected only a few times. The chain links TRBV4-3 to TRBJ2-1, with no clear D. This CDR3 is 14 amino acids long. The V gene lost 4 bases and the J gene lost 6 bases, with 13 bases spanning the gap. Germline CDR1 and CDR2: LGHNA and YSLEER. CDR3 loop: CASSLGVYLNEQFF. For the CDR3, the DNA is TGCGCCAGCAGCCTTGGGGTCTACCTCAATGAGCAGTTCTTC.

Remarks on this clonotype: This could be a read error, since a much larger clone is one nucleotide away. V usage is TRBV5-1 and J usage is TRBJ2-2, with 8 bases identical to TRBD2. The V segment lost 2 bases and the J segment 1 base; nucleotides outside the gene matches: 4. This CDR3 has 16 amino acids. Germline V gene lookup returns CDR1 SGHRS and CDR2 YFSETQ. CDR3: CASSFSSGWNTGELFF. The CDR3, as DNA: TGCGCCAGCAGCTTTTCTAGCGGGTGGAACACCGGGGAGCTGTTTTTT. Drawing the rest from reference TRBV5-1 and TRBJ2-2, the complete variable domain is KAGVTQTPRYLIKTRGQQVTLSCSPISGHRSVSWYQQTPGQGLQFLFEYFSETQRNKGNFPGRFSGRQFSNSRSEMNVSTLELGDSALYLCASSFSSGWNTGELFFGEGSRLTVL.